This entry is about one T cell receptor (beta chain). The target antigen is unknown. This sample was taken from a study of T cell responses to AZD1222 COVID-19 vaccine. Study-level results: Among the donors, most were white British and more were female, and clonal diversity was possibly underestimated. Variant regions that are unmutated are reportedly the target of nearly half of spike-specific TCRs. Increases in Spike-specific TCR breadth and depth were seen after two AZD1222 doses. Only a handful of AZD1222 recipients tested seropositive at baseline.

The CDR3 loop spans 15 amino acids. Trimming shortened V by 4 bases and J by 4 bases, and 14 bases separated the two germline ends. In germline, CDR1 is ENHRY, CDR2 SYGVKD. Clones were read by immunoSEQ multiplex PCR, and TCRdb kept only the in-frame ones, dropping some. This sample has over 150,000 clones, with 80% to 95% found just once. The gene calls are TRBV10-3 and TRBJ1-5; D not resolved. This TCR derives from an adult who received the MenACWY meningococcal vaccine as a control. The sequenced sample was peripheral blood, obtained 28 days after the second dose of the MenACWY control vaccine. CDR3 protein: CAISVGQEQNQPQHF. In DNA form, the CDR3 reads TGTGCCATCAGTGTGGGCCAGGAGCAGAATCAGCCCCAGCATTTT.